The 2 T cell receptor beta chains given below trace back to one sample, sequenced in a study of vaccination and CD4 T cells after COVID-19. Documented treatment: approximately 11-day PBMC culture with coronavirus spike peptide pools or control peptides (ViraFEST assay). Gathering of the CD4+ T cells, from the unexposed donor, took place before the COVID-19 pandemic (2011-2018). Scientists ran DNA taken from cultured CD4+ T cells through the Oncomine TCR Beta short-read assay for sequencing. MiXCR, applied by TCRdb to the PCR reads, yields one record per CDR3 protein. The table has just over 7,000 distinct CDR3 sequences, roughly 50% seen once. No cognate antigen is known for these TCRs. Sequences were obtained from CD4+ T cells from blood, cultured in vitro. These receptors originate from a human donor in good health.

This clonotype has a single count. CDR3 sequence (DNA): TGTGCCAGCAGTCCGATAGCGGGCTCCTACAATGAGCAGTTCTTC. This codes for CASSPIAGSYNEQFF. V and J are TRBV6-1 and TRBJ2-1, with TRBD2 matching 7 bases. The CDR3 totals 15 residues. Germline V CDR1 and CDR2: MNHNS, SASEGT. The V gene end was trimmed by 5 bases and the J gene end by 0 bases; junction bases not matched to a gene: 4.

This clonotype was seen a handful of times. This chain links TRBV20-1 with TRBJ2-5, with 7 bases lining up with TRBD1. Germline V CDR1 and CDR2: DFQATT, SNEGSKA (reference sequence). Trimming cost V 2 bases and J 1 base; bases outside gene matches: 4. This CDR3 is built from 14 residues. The CDR3 nucleotides are TGCAGTGCTAGACCTCGGGACAGCCAAGAGACCCAGTACTTC. It encodes CSARPRDSQETQYF.